This T cell receptor (beta chain) derives from a study of tumor T cells in aggressive B-cell lymphoma. CDR3 length: 16 amino acids. CDR1 and CDR2 from the germline V gene are SEHNR and FQNEAQ (reference sequence). Trimming took off 3 bases at V and 0 bases at J, with 12 bases between the two ends. Generated by immunoSEQ multiplex PCR, the TCRdb table keeps only in-frame clones and is missing some. The sample lists fewer than 4,500 clones, approximately 94% occurring once. Material for sequencing was tumor tissue. The chain recombines TRBV7-9 with TRBJ1-5; D is possibly TRBD1 (5 bases). The clonotype originates from an adult with diffuse large B cell lymphoma. The CDR3 sequence is CASSFRTPPSNQPQHF. Written as DNA, the CDR3 is TGTGCCAGCAGCTTTAGGACACCTCCTAGCAATCAGCCCCAGCATTTT.